This T cell receptor beta chain was sequenced during a study of blood T cells in healthy people across ages. About this clonotype itself: What it binds is unknown.

Researchers isolated at least 7 million PBMCs per sample. No fewer than 5.5 micrograms of total RNA were isolated from every sample. V shed 6 bases and J 5 bases; nucleotides not matched to a gene: 10. Germline V gives CDR1 SNHLY, CDR2 FYNNEI. This CDR3 region has 16 residues. Overall study findings and caveats: Donor CMV infection status was unknown, possibly confounding age-related changes in expanded clonotypes.

Alongside a J-beta primer mix, a sample-barcoded 5' primer served in a second PCR lasting about 7 to 12 cycles. From the 5' RACE reads, TCRdb called clonotypes with MiXCR, one entry per CDR3 protein. The table records more than 1.4 million distinct CDR3 sequences, approximately 42% of them present only once. The TCR originated in a woman under 30 in good health. The V and J genes are TRBV2 and TRBJ2-5; 12 nucleotides align to TRBD2. Sequencing was done on a sample of blood. The CDR3 DNA reads TGTGCCAGCAGCCTAAGACTAGCGGGAGTCGGCGAGACCCAGTACTTC. Protein product: CASSLRLAGVGETQYF. The variable domain in full, with the rest retrieved from reference TRBV2 and TRBJ2-5, is EPEVTQTPSHQVTQMGQEVILRCVPISNHLYFYWYRQILGQKVEFLVSFYNNEISEKSEIFDDQFSVERPDGSNFTLKIRSTKLEDSAMYFCASSLRLAGVGETQYFGPGTRLLVL.